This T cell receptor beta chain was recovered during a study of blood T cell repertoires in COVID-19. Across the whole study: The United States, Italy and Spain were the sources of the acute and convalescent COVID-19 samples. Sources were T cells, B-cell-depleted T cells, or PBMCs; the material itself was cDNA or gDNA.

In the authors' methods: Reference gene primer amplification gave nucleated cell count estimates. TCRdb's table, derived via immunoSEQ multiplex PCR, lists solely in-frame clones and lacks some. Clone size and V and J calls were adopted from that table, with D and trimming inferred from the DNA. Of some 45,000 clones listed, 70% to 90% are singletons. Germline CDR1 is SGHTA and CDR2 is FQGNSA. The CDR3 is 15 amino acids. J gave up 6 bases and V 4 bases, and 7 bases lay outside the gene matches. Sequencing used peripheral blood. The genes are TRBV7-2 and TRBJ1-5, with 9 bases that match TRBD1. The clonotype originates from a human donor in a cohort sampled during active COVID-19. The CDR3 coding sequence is TGTGCCAGCAGCTCTGACAGGGGGTTCGGTCAGCCCCAGCATTTT. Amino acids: CASSSDRGFGQPQHF.